Below are 32 T cell receptor beta chains sequenced from a single sample in a study of shared clonotypes between healthy human individuals. TCRdb keeps only in-frame clones here, not all; method: immunoSEQ multiplex PCR. The profile covers 630,000 or so clones, with 95% to 98% appearing a single time and 0.25% to 0.35% taken by the ten largest. Terminally differentiated effector memory CD45RA+ cells were excluded from the naive CD8 cells, which were CD45RO-negative and positively selected for CCR7. Sequenced input: naive CD8+ T cells sorted from blood. These receptors originate from a man between 25 and 39 years old in good health.

The chain's CDR3 is CASSVGRNTDTQYF. In DNA, the CDR3 is TGTGCCAGCAGCGTAGGGCGGAACACAGATACGCAGTATTTT. The chain couples TRBV9 to TRBJ2-3; D is uncertain. Trimming cost V 0 bases and J 2 bases, with 7 bases left between them. Germline V lookup: CDR1 SGDLS, CDR2 YYNGEE. This CDR3 contains 14 residues. Together with reference TRBV9 and TRBJ2-3, the CDR3 gives the full variable domain: DSGVTQTPKHLITATGQRVTLRCSPRSGDLSVYWYQQSLDQGLQFLIQYYNGEERAKGNILERFSAQQFPDLHSELNLSSLELGDSALYFCASSVGRNTDTQYFGPGTRLTVL.

The V call is TRBV5-4, the J call TRBJ2-5, with D possibly called TRBD1 or TRBD2 (5 bases each). Germline CDR1 is SGHNT and CDR2 is YYREEE (reference sequence). This CDR3 region has 15 residues. The V gene lost 3 bases and the J gene lost 0 bases, with 12 bases spanning the gap. Written as DNA, the CDR3 is TGTGCCAGCAGCTCGGCTGGGGGTTACCAAGAGACCCAGTACTTC. It is translated as CASSSAGGYQETQYF. The whole variable domain, remainder taken from reference TRBV5-4 and TRBJ2-5, is ETGVTQSPTHLIKTRGQQVTLRCSSQSGHNTVSWYQQALGQGPQFIFQYYREEENGRGNFPPRFSGLQFPNYSSELNVNALELDDSALYLCASSSAGGYQETQYFGPGTRLLVL.

The V gene is TRBV11-2, the J gene TRBJ2-2, with 7 bases matching TRBD2. The length of the CDR3 is 15 residues. Trimming at V came to 4 bases and at J to 3 bases, leaving 5 bases not matched to a gene. Germline CDR1 and CDR2: SGHAT and FQNNGV. CDR3 in amino acids: CASSSQRGDTGELFF. In nucleotides, the CDR3 is TGTGCCAGCAGCTCCCAACGGGGGGACACCGGGGAGCTGTTTTTT.

This chain uses TRBV29-1 with TRBJ2-7; 8 nucleotides match TRBD1. With V trimmed by 6 bases and J by 3 bases, 10 bases remained unmatched. This CDR3 has 14 amino acids. Germline assignment: CDR1 SQVTM and CDR2 ANQGSEA. Written as DNA, the CDR3 is TGCAGCGTCACTCAACAGGGGGACCACTACGAGCAGTACTTC. Protein: CSVTQQGDHYEQYF.

This clone showed up just once. In DNA, the CDR3 is TGCAGCGCCGCATCACAGGGGCATGAGCAGTTCTTC. Protein: CSAASQGHEQFF. The chain carries TRBV29-1 and TRBJ2-1; 7 bases agree with TRBD1. The V gene end was trimmed by 7 bases and the J gene end by 8 bases; junction bases not matched to a gene: 8. This CDR3 region has 12 residues. CDR1 is SQVTM and CDR2 is ANQGSEA in the germline V gene.

The chain recombines TRBV7-2 with TRBJ2-1, with D perhaps TRBD1 or TRBD2 (5 bases each). Germline CDR1 and CDR2: SGHTA and FQGNSA. The CDR3 runs 14 residues. V was pared by 4 bases and J by 9 bases, with 16 bases between. DNA of the CDR3: TGTGCCAGCAGCTCGTTGGTTCGGGACGCTGAGCAGTTCTTC. This translates into CASSSLVRDAEQFF.

The V and J genes are TRBV5-1 and TRBJ1-4; D possibly corresponds to TRBD1 (5 bases). Germline CDR1 SGHRS, CDR2 YFSETQ. The CDR3 runs 14 residues. The V gene lost 2 bases and the J gene lost 7 bases, with 12 bases spanning the gap. The CDR3 is CASSFQGVREKLFF. Here the CDR3 DNA reads TGCGCCAGCAGCTTTCAGGGAGTGCGTGAAAAACTGTTTTTT.

The chain combines TRBV28 with TRBJ2-7; D is unresolved. Germline loops: CDR1 MDHEN, CDR2 SYDVKM. The CDR3 loop spans 15 amino acids. The germline V and J ends were trimmed by 5 bases and 2 bases, with 16 bases remaining between them. The CDR3: CASSQITLGPYEQYF. The DNA for the CDR3 is TGTGCCAGCAGTCAGATAACACTGGGTCCCTACGAGCAGTACTTC. The entire variable domain, with the rest obtained from reference TRBV28 and TRBJ2-7, is as follows: DVKVTQSSRYLVKRTGEKVFLECVQDMDHENMFWYRQDPGLGLRLIYFSYDVKMKEKGDIPEGYSVSREKKERFSLILESASTNQTSMYLCASSQITLGPYEQYFGPGTRLTVT.

The chain joins TRBV23-1 to TRBJ2-7; the D gene is possibly TRBD1 (5 bases). TRBV23-1 is sorted into the ORF group, with uncertain function. Trimming took off 2 bases at V and 6 bases at J, with 17 bases between the two ends. This CDR3 contains 15 residues. As DNA, the CDR3 is TGCGCCAGCAGTCAAACGACAGTATCCCCTTGCGAGCAGTACTTC. Its translation: CASSQTTVSPCEQYF.

This chain uses TRBV28 with TRBJ1-5; possibly TRBD1 for D (5 bases). V gave up 6 bases and J gave up 13 bases, with 22 bases separating them. Germline V gene data show CDR1 as MDHEN and CDR2 as SYDVKM. This CDR3 spans 14 amino acids. CDR3 in amino acids: CASRLHRSGEVQHF. CDR3 coding DNA: TGTGCCAGCAGGCTCCACAGGTCCGGGGAAGTGCAGCATTTT.

The V call is TRBV2, the J call TRBJ1-1; D possibly corresponds to TRBD1 (5 bases). Germline V gene sequence: CDR1 SNHLY, CDR2 FYNNEI. V was pared by 11 bases and J by 2 bases, with 21 bases between. CDR3 length equals 15 residues. In nucleotides, the CDR3 is TGTGCCCAGGAGGGGCGGCGTATGAAAAACACTGAAGCTTTCTTT. Protein sequence: CAQEGRRMKNTEAFF.

The chain uses TRBV2 and TRBJ2-1; D ambiguous. The CDR3 length is 11 residues. Germline V gene sequence: CDR1 SNHLY, CDR2 FYNNEI. Trimming stripped 3 bases from V and 8 bases from J, with 5 bases between. The CDR3 spells CASSEYDEQFF. CDR3 DNA sequence: TGTGCCAGCAGTGAGTACGATGAGCAGTTCTTC. Combining the CDR3 with reference TRBV2 and TRBJ2-1 gives the whole variable domain EPEVTQTPSHQVTQMGQEVILRCVPISNHLYFYWYRQILGQKVEFLVSFYNNEISEKSEIFDDQFSVERPDGSNFTLKIRSTKLEDSAMYFCASSEYDEQFFGPGTRLTVL.

Concerning this clone: Within the sample, other DNA sequences also encode this same CDR3. The rearrangement joins TRBV13 to TRBJ1-1; D is possibly TRBD1 (5 bases). Between the trimmed V and J ends, which lost 3 bases and 0 bases, there was a span of 5 bases. The germline V gene has CDR1 PRHDT and CDR2 FYEKMQ (reference sequence). The CDR3 is 13 amino acids. The CDR3: CASSLGLNTEAFF. The CDR3 DNA reads TGTGCCAGCAGCTTGGGGCTGAACACTGAAGCTTTCTTT.

Comments on this clone: The same CDR3 can be traced to other DNA sequences in this sample. This rearrangement joins TRBV9 to TRBJ2-7, with TRBD1 as a possible D gene (6 bases). The CDR3 runs to 14 residues. V lost 1 base and J lost 0, with 8 bases in between. CDR1 SGDLS and CDR2 YYNGEE come from the germline V gene. The CDR3 sequence: CASSVRDNSYEQYF. The CDR3 nucleotides are TGTGCCAGCAGCGTACGGGACAACTCCTACGAGCAGTACTTC.

The chain is built from TRBV7-2 and TRBJ2-3, with a possible D match to TRBD2 (6 bases). The CDR3 sequence is 15 residues long. Germline CDR1 reads SGHTA; CDR2 reads FQGNSA. V gave up 3 bases and J gave up 0 bases, with 10 bases separating them. CDR3 loop: CASSLEGFSTDTQYF. The CDR3 nucleotides read TGTGCCAGCAGCTTGGAGGGATTCAGCACAGATACGCAGTATTTT. The whole variable domain, filled in from reference TRBV7-2 and TRBJ2-3, reads GAGVSQSPSNKVTEKGKDVELRCDPISGHTALYWYRQSLGQGLEFLIYFQGNSAPDKSGLPSDRFSAERTGGSVSTLTIQRTQQEDSAVYLCASSLEGFSTDTQYFGPGTRLTVL.

This chain connects TRBV7-9 to TRBJ2-3, with D perhaps TRBD1 (6 bases). This CDR3 is built from 14 residues. Trimming shortened V by 3 bases and J by 4 bases, and 11 bases separated the two germline ends. Per the germline V gene, CDR1 is SEHNR and CDR2 is FQNEAQ (reference sequence). In DNA form, the CDR3 reads TGTGCCAGCAGCTTTACAGGGAATCCAGATACGCAGTATTTT. Protein: CASSFTGNPDTQYF.

The chain couples TRBV27 to TRBJ2-7; TRBD2 aligns across 7 bases. J gave up 0 bases and V 5 bases, and 4 bases lay outside the gene matches. CDR1 and CDR2 from the germline V gene are MNHEY and SMNVEV (reference sequence). The CDR3 totals 14 residues. For the CDR3, the DNA is TGTGCCAGCAGTCCTAGCGGCCTCTCCTACGAGCAGTACTTC. The encoded protein is CASSPSGLSYEQYF.

V is TRBV19 and J is TRBJ1-1; D not certain. Trimming shortened V by 5 bases and J by 1 base, and 11 bases separated the two germline ends. The CDR3 has 14 amino acids. Germline CDR1 and CDR2: LNHDA and SQIVND (reference sequence). In nucleotides, the CDR3 is TGTGCCAGTAGTCTGTTTTCGGGGAACACTGAAGCTTTCTTT. Encoded protein: CASSLFSGNTEAFF. The full variable domain, its missing parts supplied by reference TRBV19 and TRBJ1-1, is DGGITQSPKYLFRKEGQNVTLSCEQNLNHDAMYWYRQDPGQGLRLIYYSQIVNDFQKGDIAEGYSVSREKKESFPLTVTSAQKNPTAFYLCASSLFSGNTEAFFGQGTRLTVV.

The chain employs TRBV11-2 and TRBJ2-7; D is ambiguous. The germline V gene has CDR1 SGHAT and CDR2 FQNNGV. The CDR3 loop spans 14 amino acids. V dropped 1 base and J dropped 4 bases, with 11 bases sitting between them. Here the CDR3 reads CASSLVPLVYEQYF. In nucleotides, the CDR3 is TGTGCCAGCAGCTTAGTTCCGTTAGTGTACGAGCAGTACTTC.

This chain connects TRBV28 to TRBJ1-2; D perhaps matches TRBD1 (6 bases). The germline V and J ends were trimmed by 3 bases and 0 bases, with 26 bases remaining between them. This CDR3 region has 20 residues. Germline lookup yields CDR1 MDHEN and CDR2 SYDVKM. The CDR3 is CASSLVIVSGGQDPNYGYTF. CDR3 coding DNA: TGTGCCAGCAGTTTGGTTATAGTCAGTGGGGGGCAGGATCCTAACTATGGCTACACCTTC.

The chain links TRBV12-5 to TRBJ2-7; no reliable D call. Germline V gene data show CDR1 as LGHNT and CDR2 as FRNRAP. The germline V and J ends were trimmed by 5 bases and 7 bases, with 9 bases remaining between them. This CDR3 spans 11 amino acids. The CDR3 DNA reads TGTGCTAGTGGTGTGGGCTGGGAGCAGTACTTC. Its protein product is CASGVGWEQYF. The complete variable domain, with remaining parts taken from reference TRBV12-5 and TRBJ2-7, reads DARVTQTPRHKVTEMGQEVTMRCQPILGHNTVFWYRQTMMQGLELLAYFRNRAPLDDSGMPKDRFSAEMPDATLATLKIQPSEPRDSAVYFCASGVGWEQYFGPGTRLTVT.

The CDR3 region has the DNA TGTGCCAGCAGTTCATCAGGGGCTGAGGAGCAGTTCTTC. Its translation: CASSSSGAEEQFF. J is TRBJ2-1 and V is TRBV28; TRBD1 might be the D (6 bases). The CDR3 is 13 residues long. Trimming removed 4 bases at V and 10 bases at J, with 14 bases between. Per germline, CDR1 MDHEN and CDR2 SYDVKM. Looking up the rest from reference TRBV28 and TRBJ2-1 gives the full variable domain: DVKVTQSSRYLVKRTGEKVFLECVQDMDHENMFWYRQDPGLGLRLIYFSYDVKMKEKGDIPEGYSVSREKKERFSLILESASTNQTSMYLCASSSSGAEEQFFGPGTRLTVL.

V usage is TRBV11-2 and J usage is TRBJ2-1, with 8 bases lining up with TRBD2. CDR3 length: 14 residues. Germline CDR1 SGHAT, CDR2 FQNNGV. J lost 8 bases, V lost 4 bases, and 7 bases had no gene match. The CDR3 DNA reads TGTGCCAGCAGCTCCATAGCGGGACGGTATGAGCAGTTCTTC. This encodes CASSSIAGRYEQFF. Looking up the rest from reference TRBV11-2 and TRBJ2-1 gives the full variable domain: EAGVAQSPRYKIIEKRQSVAFWCNPISGHATLYWYQQILGQGPKLLIQFQNNGVVDDSQLPKDRFSAERLKGVDSTLKIQPAKLEDSAVYLCASSSIAGRYEQFFGPGTRLTVL.

In its sample, this clone was seen once. This rearrangement joins TRBV7-2 to TRBJ2-2, with 10 bases matching TRBD2. This CDR3 is built from 16 residues. Germline-derived CDR1 and CDR2 are SGHTA and FQGNSA. The V gene end was trimmed by 5 bases and the J gene end by 8 bases; junction bases not matched to a gene: 11. The CDR3 is CASSPTGLAVSGELFF. In DNA form, the CDR3 reads TGTGCCAGCAGCCCGACCGGACTAGCGGTATCGGGGGAGCTGTTTTTT. The variable domain in full, completed from reference TRBV7-2 and TRBJ2-2, reads GAGVSQSPSNKVTEKGKDVELRCDPISGHTALYWYRQSLGQGLEFLIYFQGNSAPDKSGLPSDRFSAERTGGSVSTLTIQRTQQEDSAVYLCASSPTGLAVSGELFFGEGSRLTVL.

The rearrangement uses TRBV21-1 and TRBJ1-2. TRBV21-1 is reported as a pseudogene. The CDR3 is 11 residues long. CDR3 sequence: CASSIRDGYTF. DNA of the CDR3: TGTGCCAGCAGCATTAGGGATGGCTACACCTTC.

V gene TRBV29-1 combines with J gene TRBJ2-7, with 13 bases identical to TRBD2. Unmatched junction bases numbered 3, after V lost 4 bases and J lost 6 bases. The length of the CDR3 is 13 residues. Germline-derived CDR1 and CDR2 are SQVTM and ANQGSEA. The CDR3 reads CSVGLAGGGEQYF. The CDR3 nucleotides read TGCAGCGTTGGACTAGCGGGAGGAGGCGAGCAGTACTTC.

The chain has TRBV5-1 and TRBJ2-1; TRBD2 aligns across 9 bases. Germline CDR1 reads SGHRS; CDR2 reads YFSETQ. Trimming cost V 5 bases and J 6 bases; bases outside gene matches: 15. This CDR3 spans 17 amino acids. For the CDR3, the DNA is TGCGCCAGCAGTCATAATGGAGAGGGACTAGCTTCCAATGAGCAGTTCTTC. Residues: CASSHNGEGLASNEQFF.

V usage is TRBV11-2 and J usage is TRBJ2-1, with D tentatively TRBD1 (6 bases). Germline V CDR1 and CDR2: SGHAT, FQNNGV. The V end lost 2 bases, the J end lost 4 bases, and 12 bases lay between the germline ends. The CDR3 length is 15 residues. CDR3 protein: CASSLTQGLYNEQFF. CDR3 nucleotide sequence: TGTGCCAGCAGCTTAACCCAGGGGTTGTACAATGAGCAGTTCTTC.

The V call is TRBV7-9, the J call TRBJ1-4; 7 nucleotides line up with TRBD1. CDR3 length: 13 residues. Germline V gene data show CDR1 as SEHNR and CDR2 as FQNEAQ (reference sequence). The trim removed 8 bases at V and 4 bases at J, leaving 4 bases unmatched. The CDR3 nucleotides are TGTGCCAGCGGGGGACAGCGTAATGAAAAACTGTTTTTT. Protein: CASGGQRNEKLFF.

This clone was seen once. The gene calls are TRBV7-9 and TRBJ2-5; TRBD1 matches at 7 bases. Germline V lookup: CDR1 SEHNR, CDR2 FQNEAQ (reference sequence). CDR3 length: 15 amino acids. V was pared by 5 bases and J by 2 bases, with 8 bases of the junction left unmatched. This CDR3 reads CASSVYRDRQETQYF. The CDR3 coding sequence is TGTGCCAGCAGCGTGTACCGGGACAGACAAGAGACCCAGTACTTC.

J is TRBJ2-7 and V is TRBV27, with D perhaps TRBD1 or TRBD2 (5 bases each). Per germline, CDR1 MNHEY and CDR2 SMNVEV (reference sequence). This CDR3 is built from 13 residues. The CDR3 reads CAAGEGTAYEQYF. CDR3 nucleotide sequence: TGTGCAGCCGGAGAGGGGACCGCCTACGAGCAGTACTTC.

V usage is TRBV7-8 and J usage is TRBJ1-1, with D hard to call. Trimming took 1 base from V and 2 from J, leaving 5 bases between them. Germline-derived CDR1 and CDR2 are SGHVS and FQNEAQ. This CDR3 is 13 amino acids long. In DNA form, the CDR3 reads TGTGCCAGCAGCTTAGGTGCCAACACTGAAGCTTTCTTT. Residues: CASSLGANTEAFF.